What follows are 13 T cell receptor beta chains derived from one specimen sequenced in a study of T cell responses to AZD1222 COVID-19 vaccine. Assay used: immunoSEQ multiplex PCR; TCRdb lists only in-frame clones, some missing. The sample consists of fewer than 150,000 clones, around 82% of them appearing once. The sample in question was peripheral blood, obtained on day 0 of AZD1222 vaccination. The receptor source for this set is an adult in good health.

V and J are TRBV6-1 and TRBJ1-5, with D possibly TRBD1 on 5 matching bases. Germline-derived CDR1 and CDR2 are MNHNS and SASEGT. The CDR3 covers 15 residues. V was trimmed by 8 bases and J by 5 bases, leaving 19 bases between them. Here the CDR3 DNA reads TGTGCCAGCCATGAAGGGGCGGGGGGGGATCAGCCCCAGCATTTT. Translating gives CASHEGAGGDQPQHF.

This clone was seen once. The V and J genes are TRBV10-3 and TRBJ1-3; 10 bases map to TRBD1. V gave up 6 bases and J gave up 4 bases; unmatched junction bases: 18. The CDR3 is 19 amino acids. From germline, CDR1 is ENHRY and CDR2 SYGVKD. The CDR3 reads CAISGGQGSSKRGGNTIYF. CDR3 sequence (DNA): TGTGCCATCAGCGGGGGACAGGGGTCCAGCAAACGGGGAGGAAACACCATATATTTT.

The chain employs TRBV9 and TRBJ1-6; weak D call: TRBD1 (5 bases). The V end was cut by 1 base, the J end by 6 bases, with 8 bases between. The CDR3 consists of 14 residues. Germline CDR1 reads SGDLS; CDR2 reads YYNGEE. As DNA, the CDR3 is TGTGCCAGCAGCGTACAGGGTTTTAATTCACCCCTCCACTTT. It codes for CASSVQGFNSPLHF.

V is TRBV6-5 and J is TRBJ1-6; a weak D match, TRBD1 (5 bases). The CDR3 has 13 amino acids. Trimming shortened V by 5 bases and J by 13 bases, and 15 bases separated the two germline ends. Looked up from germline, CDR1 is MNHEY and CDR2 is SVGAGI. In nucleotides, the CDR3 is TGTGCCAGCAGTCCCATGGGTGGGACGCCCCTCCACTTT. As protein: CASSPMGGTPLHF.

The genes are TRBV3-1 (or the pseudogene TRBV3-2) and TRBJ2-5, with 8 bases lining up with TRBD2. The length of the CDR3 is 15 residues. The ends lost 0 bases at V and 5 bases at J; junction bases unmatched: 5. Germline V lookup: CDR1 LGHDT, CDR2 YNNKEL (reference sequence). This CDR3 reads CASSQDSSGWETQYF. DNA for the CDR3: TGTGCCAGCAGCCAAGATTCTAGCGGGTGGGAGACCCAGTACTTC.

The DNA of the CDR3 is TGTGCCAGCAGTGTGAGCGGGGCCTACGAGCAGTACTTC. It yields the protein CASSVSGAYEQYF. The V and J genes are TRBV12-3 or TRBV12-4 and TRBJ2-7, with 7 bases lining up with TRBD2. The trim removed 5 bases at V and 2 bases at J, leaving 3 bases unmatched. The CDR3 has 13 amino acids.

The V gene is TRBV11-2, the J gene TRBJ1-2; D perhaps matches TRBD1 (5 bases). Trimming pared 0 bases from V and 7 bases from J, leaving 12 bases between. Germline CDR1 reads SGHAT; CDR2 reads FQNNGV. The CDR3 totals 14 residues. CDR3 nucleotide sequence: TGTGCCAGCAGCTTAGATTTGACAGTTCCTGGCTACACCTTC. This encodes CASSLDLTVPGYTF.

The count of this clone is one. V usage is TRBV5-1 and J usage is TRBJ1-5; TRBD1 agrees at 9 bases. V dropped 4 bases and J dropped 0; count of bases not matched to a gene: 5. This CDR3 has 16 residues. The V gene's germline CDR1 is SGHRS and CDR2 YFSETQ. The CDR3 coding sequence is TGCGCCAGCAGCGTACAGGGGGCCCTTAGCAATCAGCCCCAGCATTTT. As protein: CASSVQGALSNQPQHF.

The chain is built from TRBV2 and TRBJ1-5; weak D call: TRBD1 (5 bases). V dropped 5 bases and J dropped 6 bases, with 14 bases sitting between them. CDR3 size: 14 residues. CDR1 is SNHLY and CDR2 is FYNNEI in the germline V gene. The CDR3: CASSTQGRGQPQHF. The CDR3 DNA reads as TGTGCCAGCAGTACCCAGGGACGAGGTCAGCCCCAGCATTTT.

The chain joins TRBV7-2 to TRBJ2-6; D call uncertain. The CDR3 length is 15 residues. V was clipped by 4 bases and J by 4 bases, with 11 bases between them. Germline V gene lookup returns CDR1 SGHTA and CDR2 FQGNSA. The CDR3 reads CASSWTLPGANVLTF. CDR3 DNA sequence: TGTGCCAGCAGCTGGACCCTCCCAGGGGCCAACGTCCTGACTTTC.

This clone was observed a handful of times. V is TRBV5-4 and J is TRBJ1-2; D uncertain. The CDR3 length is 12 residues. Trimming took off 4 bases at V and 8 bases at J, with 12 bases between the two ends. CDR1 is SGHNT, CDR2 YYREEE, per germline (reference sequence). CDR3: CASSLGNLGYTF. DNA for the CDR3: TGTGCCAGCAGCCTCGGGAATTTGGGCTACACCTTC.

The CDR3 sequence is CASSDGTGGAREEAFF. In DNA form, the CDR3 reads TGTGCCAGCAGTGACGGGACAGGGGGCGCGAGGGAGGAAGCTTTCTTT. The chain recombines TRBV2 with TRBJ1-1; the match to TRBD1 covers 12 bases. After removal of 3 bases from V and 8 bases from J, the junction contained 10 bases not matched to a gene. The length of the CDR3 is 16 residues. Germline CDR1 is SNHLY and CDR2 is FYNNEI. Variable domain in full (rest from reference TRBV2 and TRBJ1-1): EPEVTQTPSHQVTQMGQEVILRCVPISNHLYFYWYRQILGQKVEFLVSFYNNEISEKSEIFDDQFSVERPDGSNFTLKIRSTKLEDSAMYFCASSDGTGGAREEAFFGQGTRLTVV.

The chain couples TRBV9 to TRBJ2-2, with a possible D match to TRBD2 (6 bases). V lost 1 base, J lost 3 bases, and 13 bases lay in between. The germline V gene has CDR1 SGDLS and CDR2 YYNGEE. The CDR3 has 16 amino acids. As DNA, the CDR3 is TGTGCCAGCAGCGTACGGCAGGGAGGTTACACCGGGGAGCTGTTTTTT. It codes for CASSVRQGGYTGELFF.